This paragraph covers one TCR beta chain sequence. The data are from a study of cytomegalovirus exposure and HLA in healthy donors. Amplification used 60 Vbeta primers and 13 Jbeta primers. Method: immunoSEQ multiplex PCR; TCRdb's copy keeps in-frame clones and lacks some. The repertoire consists of over 70,000 clones, with 75% to 80% occurring once and the leading ten covering roughly 3.5%. The CDR3 covers 15 residues. J was trimmed by 15 bases and V by 0 bases; bases with no gene match: 14. Germline V lookup: CDR1 MGHRA, CDR2 YSYEKL. Sample: PBMCs. The clonotype originates from a man aged 30 to 45 in good health and CMV-seronegative. J is TRBJ2-1 and V is TRBV4-1, with TRBD1 identical over 7 bases. CDR3 nucleotides: TGCGCCAGCAGCCAAGAAGTGAGACAGGGCACCATGTGGTTCTTC. Amino acids: CASSQEVRQGTMWFF.